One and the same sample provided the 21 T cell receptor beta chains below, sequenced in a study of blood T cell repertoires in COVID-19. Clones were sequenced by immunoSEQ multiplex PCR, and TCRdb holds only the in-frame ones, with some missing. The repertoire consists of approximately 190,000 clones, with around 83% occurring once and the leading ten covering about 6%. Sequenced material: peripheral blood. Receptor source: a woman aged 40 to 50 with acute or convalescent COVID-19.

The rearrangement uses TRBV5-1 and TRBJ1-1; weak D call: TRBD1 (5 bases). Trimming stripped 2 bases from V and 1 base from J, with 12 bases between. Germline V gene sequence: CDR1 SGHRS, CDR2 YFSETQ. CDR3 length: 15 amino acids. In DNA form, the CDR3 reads TGCGCCAGCAGCTTCGGTAATACAGGGAACACTGAAGCTTTCTTT. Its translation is CASSFGNTGNTEAFF.

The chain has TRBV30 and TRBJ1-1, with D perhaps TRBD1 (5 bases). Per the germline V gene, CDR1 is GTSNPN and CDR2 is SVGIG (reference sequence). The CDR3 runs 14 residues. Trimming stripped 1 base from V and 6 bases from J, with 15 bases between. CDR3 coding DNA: TGTGCCTGGAGTGGTCGGATGGGGCATTCTGAAGCTTTCTTT. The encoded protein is CAWSGRMGHSEAFF.

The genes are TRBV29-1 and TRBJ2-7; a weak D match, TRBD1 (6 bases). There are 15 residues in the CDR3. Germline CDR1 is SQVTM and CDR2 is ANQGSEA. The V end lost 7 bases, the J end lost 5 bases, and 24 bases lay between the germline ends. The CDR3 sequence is CSAAPQGKSNNEQYF. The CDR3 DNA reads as TGCAGCGCCGCTCCCCAGGGGAAATCAAACAACGAGCAGTACTTC.

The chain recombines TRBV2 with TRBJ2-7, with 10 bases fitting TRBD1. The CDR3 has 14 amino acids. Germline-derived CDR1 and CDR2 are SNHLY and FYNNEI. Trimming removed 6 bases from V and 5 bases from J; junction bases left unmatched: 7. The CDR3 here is CASSSVTGGNEQYF. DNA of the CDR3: TGTGCCAGCAGCTCTGTGACAGGGGGCAACGAGCAGTACTTC.

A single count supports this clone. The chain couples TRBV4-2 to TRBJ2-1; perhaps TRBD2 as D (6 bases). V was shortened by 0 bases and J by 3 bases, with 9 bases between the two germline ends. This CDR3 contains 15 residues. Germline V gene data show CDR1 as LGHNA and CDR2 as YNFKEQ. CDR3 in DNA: TGTGCCAGCAGCCAAGAATCGGGACTCTACAATGAGCAGTTCTTC. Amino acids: CASSQESGLYNEQFF.

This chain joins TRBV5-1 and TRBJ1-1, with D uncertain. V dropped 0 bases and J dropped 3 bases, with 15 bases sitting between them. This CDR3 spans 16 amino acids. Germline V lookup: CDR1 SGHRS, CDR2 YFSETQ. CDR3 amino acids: CASSLVWAEGDTEAFF. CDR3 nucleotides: TGCGCCAGCAGCTTGGTGTGGGCCGAAGGCGACACTGAAGCTTTCTTT.

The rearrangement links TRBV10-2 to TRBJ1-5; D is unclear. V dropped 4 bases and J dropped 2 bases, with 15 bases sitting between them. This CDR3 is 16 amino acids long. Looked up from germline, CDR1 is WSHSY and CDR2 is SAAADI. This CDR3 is CASSVVGQAGNQPQHF. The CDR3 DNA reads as TGCGCCAGCAGTGTCGTTGGGCAGGCTGGCAATCAGCCCCAGCATTTT.

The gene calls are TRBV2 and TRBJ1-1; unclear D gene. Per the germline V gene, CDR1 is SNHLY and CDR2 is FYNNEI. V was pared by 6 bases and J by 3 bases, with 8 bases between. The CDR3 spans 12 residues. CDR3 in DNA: TGTGCCAGCAGGGGGAGTTACACTGAAGCTTTCTTT. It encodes CASRGSYTEAFF. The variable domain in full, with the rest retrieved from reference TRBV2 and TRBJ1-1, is EPEVTQTPSHQVTQMGQEVILRCVPISNHLYFYWYRQILGQKVEFLVSFYNNEISEKSEIFDDQFSVERPDGSNFTLKIRSTKLEDSAMYFCASRGSYTEAFFGQGTRLTVV.

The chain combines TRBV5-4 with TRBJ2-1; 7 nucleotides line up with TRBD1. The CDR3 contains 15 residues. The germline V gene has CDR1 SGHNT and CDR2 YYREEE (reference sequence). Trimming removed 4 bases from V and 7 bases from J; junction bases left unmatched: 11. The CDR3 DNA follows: TGTGCCAGCAGCGGGGAAAACAGGGGACGGAATGAGCAGTTCTTC. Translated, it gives CASSGENRGRNEQFF.

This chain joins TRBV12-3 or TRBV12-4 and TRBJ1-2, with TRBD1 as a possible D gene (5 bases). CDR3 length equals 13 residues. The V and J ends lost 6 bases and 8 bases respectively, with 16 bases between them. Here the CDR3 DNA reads TGTGCCAGCAGCCCCCAGGGCTCTTGGGGCTACACCTTC. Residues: CASSPQGSWGYTF.

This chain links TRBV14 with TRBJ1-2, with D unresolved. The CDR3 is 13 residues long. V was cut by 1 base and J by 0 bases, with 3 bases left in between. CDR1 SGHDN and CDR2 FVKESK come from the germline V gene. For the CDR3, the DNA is TGTGCCAGCAGCCAAGGCGCTAACTATGGCTACACCTTC. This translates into CASSQGANYGYTF.

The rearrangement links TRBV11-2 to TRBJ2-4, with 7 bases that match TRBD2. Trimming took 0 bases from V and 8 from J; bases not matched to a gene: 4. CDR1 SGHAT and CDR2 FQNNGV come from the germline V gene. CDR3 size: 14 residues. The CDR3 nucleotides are TGTGCCAGCAGCTTAGATCTGGGGAGGGACATTCAGTACTTC. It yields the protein CASSLDLGRDIQYF.

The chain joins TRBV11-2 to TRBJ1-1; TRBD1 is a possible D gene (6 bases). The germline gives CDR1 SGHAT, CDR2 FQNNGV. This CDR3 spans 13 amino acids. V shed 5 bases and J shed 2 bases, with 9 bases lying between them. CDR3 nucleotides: TGTGCCAGCAGCCCCAGGGGTAACACTGAAGCTTTCTTT. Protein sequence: CASSPRGNTEAFF.

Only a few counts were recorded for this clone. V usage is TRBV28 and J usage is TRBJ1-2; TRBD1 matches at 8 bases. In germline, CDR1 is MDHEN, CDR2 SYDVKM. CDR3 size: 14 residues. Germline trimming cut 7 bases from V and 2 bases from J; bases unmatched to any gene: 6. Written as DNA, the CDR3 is TGTGCCAGCACCAAACAGGGGGGGAACTATGGCTACACCTTC. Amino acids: CASTKQGGNYGYTF.

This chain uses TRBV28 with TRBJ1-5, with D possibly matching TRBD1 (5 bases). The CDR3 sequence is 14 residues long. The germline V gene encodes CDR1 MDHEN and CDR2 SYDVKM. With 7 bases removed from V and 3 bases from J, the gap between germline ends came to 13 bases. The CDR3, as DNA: TGTGCCAGCAAACCCCCCAGGGACAATCAGCCCCAGCATTTT. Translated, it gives CASKPPRDNQPQHF. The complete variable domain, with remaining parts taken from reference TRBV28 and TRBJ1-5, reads DVKVTQSSRYLVKRTGEKVFLECVQDMDHENMFWYRQDPGLGLRLIYFSYDVKMKEKGDIPEGYSVSREKKERFSLILESASTNQTSMYLCASKPPRDNQPQHFGDGTRLSIL.

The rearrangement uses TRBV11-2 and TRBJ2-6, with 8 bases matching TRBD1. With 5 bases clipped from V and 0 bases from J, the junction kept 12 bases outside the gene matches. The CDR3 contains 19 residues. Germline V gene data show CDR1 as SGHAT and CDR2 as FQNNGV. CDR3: CASSRTDRVKISGANVLTF. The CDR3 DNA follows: TGTGCCAGCAGCCGCACGGACAGGGTGAAAATCTCTGGGGCCAACGTCCTGACTTTC.

CDR3 bases: TGTGCCAGTAGTAGCCCCTCCACAGGGGCCAACACTGAAGCTTTCTTT. It specifies CASSSPSTGANTEAFF. The chain recombines TRBV19 with TRBJ1-1, with 7 bases aligning to TRBD1. V shed 4 bases and J 2 bases; nucleotides not matched to a gene: 10. The germline V gene encodes CDR1 LNHDA and CDR2 SQIVND (reference sequence). CDR3 length: 16 residues.

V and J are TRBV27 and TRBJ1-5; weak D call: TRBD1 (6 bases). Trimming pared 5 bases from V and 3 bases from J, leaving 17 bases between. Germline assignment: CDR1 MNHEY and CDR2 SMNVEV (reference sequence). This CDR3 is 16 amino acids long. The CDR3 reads CASSPLWDTINQPQHF. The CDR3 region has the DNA TGTGCCAGCAGTCCTCTATGGGACACGATCAATCAGCCCCAGCATTTT.

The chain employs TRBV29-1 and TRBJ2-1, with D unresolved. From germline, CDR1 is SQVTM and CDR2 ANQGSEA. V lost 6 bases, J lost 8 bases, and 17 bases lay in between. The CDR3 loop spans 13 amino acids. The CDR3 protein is CSVLKHEGDEQFF. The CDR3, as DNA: TGCAGCGTCCTAAAACATGAAGGAGATGAGCAGTTCTTC.

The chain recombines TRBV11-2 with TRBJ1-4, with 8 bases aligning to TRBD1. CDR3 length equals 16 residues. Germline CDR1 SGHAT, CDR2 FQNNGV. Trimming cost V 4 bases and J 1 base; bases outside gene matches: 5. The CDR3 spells CASSWTGRLTNEKLFF. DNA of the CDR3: TGTGCCAGCAGCTGGACAGGGAGGTTAACTAATGAAAAACTGTTTTTT.

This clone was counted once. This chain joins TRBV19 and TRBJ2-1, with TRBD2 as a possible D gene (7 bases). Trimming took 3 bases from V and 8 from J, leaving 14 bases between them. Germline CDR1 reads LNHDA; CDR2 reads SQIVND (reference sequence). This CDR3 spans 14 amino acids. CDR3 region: CASSIWGGADEQFF. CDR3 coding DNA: TGTGCCAGTAGTATTTGGGGGGGGGCAGATGAGCAGTTCTTC.